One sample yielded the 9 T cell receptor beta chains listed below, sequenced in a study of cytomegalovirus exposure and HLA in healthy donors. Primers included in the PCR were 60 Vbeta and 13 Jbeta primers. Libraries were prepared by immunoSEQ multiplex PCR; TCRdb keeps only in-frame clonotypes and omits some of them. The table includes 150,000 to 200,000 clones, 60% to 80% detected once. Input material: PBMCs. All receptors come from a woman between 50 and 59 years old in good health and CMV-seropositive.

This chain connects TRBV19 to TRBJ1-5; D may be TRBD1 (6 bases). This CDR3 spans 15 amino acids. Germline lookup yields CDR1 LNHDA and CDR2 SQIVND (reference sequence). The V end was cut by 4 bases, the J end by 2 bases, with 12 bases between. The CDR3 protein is CASSKGGIGNQPQHF. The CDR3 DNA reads TGTGCCAGTAGTAAGGGGGGGATTGGCAATCAGCCCCAGCATTTT.

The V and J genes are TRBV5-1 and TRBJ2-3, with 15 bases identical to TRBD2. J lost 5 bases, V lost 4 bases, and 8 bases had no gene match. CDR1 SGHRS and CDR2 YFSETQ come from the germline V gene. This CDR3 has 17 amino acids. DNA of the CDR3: TGCGCCAGCAGCAAGGGACTAGCGGGGGGCCGAGAAGATACGCAGTATTTT. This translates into CASSKGLAGGREDTQYF. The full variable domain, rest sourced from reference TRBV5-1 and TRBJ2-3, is KAGVTQTPRYLIKTRGQQVTLSCSPISGHRSVSWYQQTPGQGLQFLFEYFSETQRNKGNFPGRFSGRQFSNSRSEMNVSTLELGDSALYLCASSKGLAGGREDTQYFGPGTRLTVL.

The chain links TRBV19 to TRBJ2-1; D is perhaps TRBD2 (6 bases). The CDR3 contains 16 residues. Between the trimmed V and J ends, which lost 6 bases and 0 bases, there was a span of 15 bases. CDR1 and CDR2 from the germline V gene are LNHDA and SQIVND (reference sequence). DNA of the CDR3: TGTGCCAGTAGCCCTAATCGCGGGGTCTCCTACAATGAGCAGTTCTTC. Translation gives CASSPNRGVSYNEQFF. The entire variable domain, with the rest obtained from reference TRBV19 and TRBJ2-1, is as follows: DGGITQSPKYLFRKEGQNVTLSCEQNLNHDAMYWYRQDPGQGLRLIYYSQIVNDFQKGDIAEGYSVSREKKESFPLTVTSAQKNPTAFYLCASSPNRGVSYNEQFFGPGTRLTVL.

The CDR3 sequence is CASSQDIRETQYF. The CDR3 nucleotides are TGCGCCAGCAGCCAAGATATTCGGGAGACCCAGTACTTC. V usage is TRBV4-1 and J usage is TRBJ2-5, with no clear D. The V gene lost 0 bases and the J gene lost 5 bases, with 7 bases spanning the gap. The CDR3 totals 13 residues. CDR1 and CDR2 from the germline V gene are MGHRA and YSYEKL.

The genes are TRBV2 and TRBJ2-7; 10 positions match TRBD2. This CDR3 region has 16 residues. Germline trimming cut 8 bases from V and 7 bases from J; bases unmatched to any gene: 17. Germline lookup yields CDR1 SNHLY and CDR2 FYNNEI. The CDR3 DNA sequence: TGTGCCAGCTCAACTAGCGGGGATCCTTCTTTGGGAGAGCAGTACTTC. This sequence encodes CASSTSGDPSLGEQYF. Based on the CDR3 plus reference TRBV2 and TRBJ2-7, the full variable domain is EPEVTQTPSHQVTQMGQEVILRCVPISNHLYFYWYRQILGQKVEFLVSFYNNEISEKSEIFDDQFSVERPDGSNFTLKIRSTKLEDSAMYFCASSTSGDPSLGEQYFGPGTRLTVT.

The CDR3 loop is CASSIRVLGSPLHF. The CDR3 bases are TGTGCCAGTAGTATTCGGGTTCTAGGATCACCCCTCCACTTT. The chain couples TRBV19 to TRBJ1-6; no clear D. The CDR3 is made up of 14 amino acids. From germline, CDR1 is LNHDA and CDR2 SQIVND (reference sequence). The V end was cut by 3 bases, the J end by 10 bases, with 13 bases between.

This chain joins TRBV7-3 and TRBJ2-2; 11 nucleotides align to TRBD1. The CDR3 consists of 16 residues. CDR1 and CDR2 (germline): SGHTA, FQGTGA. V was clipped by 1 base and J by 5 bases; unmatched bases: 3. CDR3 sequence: CASSLRGQGGTGELFF. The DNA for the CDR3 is TGTGCCAGCAGCTTAAGGGGACAGGGGGGTACCGGGGAGCTGTTTTTT.

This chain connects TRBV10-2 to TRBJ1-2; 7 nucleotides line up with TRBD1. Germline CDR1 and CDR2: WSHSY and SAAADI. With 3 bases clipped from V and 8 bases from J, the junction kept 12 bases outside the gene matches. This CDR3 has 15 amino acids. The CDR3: CASSDYPTGRSGYTF. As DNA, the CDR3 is TGCGCCAGCAGTGACTACCCGACAGGGCGTTCGGGCTACACCTTC.

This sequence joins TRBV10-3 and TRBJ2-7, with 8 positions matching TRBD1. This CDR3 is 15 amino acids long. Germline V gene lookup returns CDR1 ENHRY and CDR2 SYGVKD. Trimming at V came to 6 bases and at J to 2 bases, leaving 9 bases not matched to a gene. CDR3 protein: CAISRSTGDPYEQYF. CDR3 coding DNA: TGTGCCATCAGCCGGTCGACAGGGGATCCCTACGAGCAGTACTTC.